This paragraph covers one T cell receptor beta chain sequence. The antigen is unknown. These data belong to a study of cytomegalovirus exposure and HLA in healthy donors. PCR amplification relied on 60 Vbeta primers (plus 13 Jbeta primers). Clones were sequenced by immunoSEQ multiplex PCR, and TCRdb holds only the in-frame ones, with some missing. This sample has 110,000 or so clones; 13% to 15% occur once, and the top ten carry over 0.65%. Trimming took 5 bases from V and 7 from J, leaving 14 bases between them. Per germline, CDR1 LNHNV and CDR2 YYDKDF (reference sequence). The CDR3 runs to 13 residues. Study-wide points: Associated with cytomegalovirus, according to the listing, were 164 TCR beta chains.

The rearrangement uses TRBV15 and TRBJ1-2, with D possibly TRBD1 on 5 matching bases. The TCR was taken from a female donor in good health and CMV-seronegative. Material for sequencing was PBMCs. As DNA, the CDR3 is TGTGCCACCAGCGTTCAGGGTTCTCGTGGCTACACCTTC. It specifies CATSVQGSRGYTF.